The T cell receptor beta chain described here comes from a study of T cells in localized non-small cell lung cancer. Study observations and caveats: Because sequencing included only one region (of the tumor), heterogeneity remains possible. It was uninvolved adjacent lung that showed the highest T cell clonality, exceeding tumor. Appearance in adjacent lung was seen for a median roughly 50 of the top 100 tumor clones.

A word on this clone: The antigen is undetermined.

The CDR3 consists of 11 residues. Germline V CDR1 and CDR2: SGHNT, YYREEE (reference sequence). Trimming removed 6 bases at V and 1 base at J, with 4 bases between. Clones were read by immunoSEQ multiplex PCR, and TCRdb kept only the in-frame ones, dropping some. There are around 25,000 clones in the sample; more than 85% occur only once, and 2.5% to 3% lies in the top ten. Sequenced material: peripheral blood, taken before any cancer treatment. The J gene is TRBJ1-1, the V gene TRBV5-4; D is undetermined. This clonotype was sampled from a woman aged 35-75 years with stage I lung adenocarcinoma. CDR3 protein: CASITNTEAFF. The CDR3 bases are TGTGCCAGCATAACGAACACTGAAGCTTTCTTT.